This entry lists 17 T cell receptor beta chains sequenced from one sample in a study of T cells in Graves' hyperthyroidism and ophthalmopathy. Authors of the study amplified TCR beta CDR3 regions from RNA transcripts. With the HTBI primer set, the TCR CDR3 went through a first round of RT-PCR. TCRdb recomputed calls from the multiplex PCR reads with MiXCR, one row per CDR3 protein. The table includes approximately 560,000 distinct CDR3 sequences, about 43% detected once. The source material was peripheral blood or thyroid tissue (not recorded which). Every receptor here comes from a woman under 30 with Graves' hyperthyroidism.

The CDR3 here is CASSKGQGAGEQYF. In DNA, the CDR3 is TGTGCCAGCAGCAAGGGACAGGGGGCAGGAGAGCAGTACTTC. The chain recombines TRBV2 with TRBJ2-7; 12 nucleotides line up with TRBD1. The CDR3 contains 14 residues. Trimming removed 6 bases from V and 7 bases from J; junction bases left unmatched: 7. CDR1 is SNHLY, CDR2 FYNNEI, per germline.

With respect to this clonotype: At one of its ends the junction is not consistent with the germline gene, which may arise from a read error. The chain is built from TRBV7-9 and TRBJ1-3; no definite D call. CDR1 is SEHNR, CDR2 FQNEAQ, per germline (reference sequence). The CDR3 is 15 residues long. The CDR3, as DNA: TGCGCCAGCAGCTTGACGGCAACCTCTGGAAACACCATATATTTT. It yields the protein CASSLTATSGNTIYF.

The CDR3 here is CASALGGDVELEAFF. DNA for the CDR3: TGTGCCAGCGCTCTGGGGGGCGATGTAGAACTCGAAGCTTTCTTT. The rearrangement links TRBV25-1 to TRBJ1-1, with a possible D match to TRBD1 (6 bases). Germline V CDR1 and CDR2: MGHDK, SYGVNS. This CDR3 spans 15 amino acids. Between the trimmed V and J ends, which lost 8 bases and 8 bases, there was a span of 24 bases.

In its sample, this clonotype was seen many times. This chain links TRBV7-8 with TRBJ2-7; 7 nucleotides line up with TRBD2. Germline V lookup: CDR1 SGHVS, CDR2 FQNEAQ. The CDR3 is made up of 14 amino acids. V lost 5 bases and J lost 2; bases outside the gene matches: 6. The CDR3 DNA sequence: TGTGCCAGCAGCCACGGACTAGGGCCCTACGAGCAGTACTTC. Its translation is CASSHGLGPYEQYF.

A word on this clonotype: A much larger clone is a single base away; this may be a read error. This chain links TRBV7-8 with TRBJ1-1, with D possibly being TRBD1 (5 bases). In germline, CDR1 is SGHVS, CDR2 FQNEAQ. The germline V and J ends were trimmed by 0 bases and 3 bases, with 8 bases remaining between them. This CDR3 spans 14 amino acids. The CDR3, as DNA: TGTGCCAGCAGCTTAGCATTGGGGGACACTGAAGCTTTCTTT. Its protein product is CASSLALGDTEAFF.

The CDR3 spells CASSIIASPGGAFF. The CDR3 nucleotides are TGTGCCAGTAGTATAATCGCCAGCCCAGGAGGAGCTTTCTTT. The chain recombines TRBV19 with TRBJ1-1; D gene ambiguous. CDR1 LNHDA and CDR2 SQIVND come from the germline V gene (reference sequence). V shed 2 bases and J shed 10 bases, with 17 bases lying between them. This CDR3 contains 14 residues.

The CDR3 DNA sequence: TGTGCCAGCAGTTGGACACCGGAGGGGACCGGGGAGCTGTTTTTT. Translating gives CASSWTPEGTGELFF. The chain links TRBV2 to TRBJ2-2; weak D call: TRBD2 (6 bases). The CDR3 spans 15 residues. From germline, CDR1 is SNHLY and CDR2 FYNNEI. V was cut by 5 bases and J by 5 bases, with 15 bases left in between.

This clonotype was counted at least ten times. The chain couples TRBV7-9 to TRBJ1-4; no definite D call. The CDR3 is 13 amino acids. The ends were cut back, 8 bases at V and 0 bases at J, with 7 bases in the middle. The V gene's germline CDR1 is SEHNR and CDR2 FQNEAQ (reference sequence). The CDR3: CASFDATNEKLFF. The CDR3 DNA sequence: TGTGCCAGCTTCGATGCAACTAATGAAAAACTGTTTTTT.

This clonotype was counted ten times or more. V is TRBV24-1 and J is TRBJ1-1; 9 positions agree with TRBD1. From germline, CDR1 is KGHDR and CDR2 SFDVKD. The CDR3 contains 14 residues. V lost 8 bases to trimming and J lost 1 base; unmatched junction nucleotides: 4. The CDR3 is CATKRTGENTEAFF. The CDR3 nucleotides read TGTGCCACCAAAAGGACAGGGGAGAACACTGAAGCTTTCTTT.

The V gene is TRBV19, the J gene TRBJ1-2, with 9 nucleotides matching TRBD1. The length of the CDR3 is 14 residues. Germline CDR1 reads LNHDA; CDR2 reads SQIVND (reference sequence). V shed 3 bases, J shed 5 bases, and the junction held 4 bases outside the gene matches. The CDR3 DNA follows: TGTGCCAGTAGTATTCCGGGACAGGGATATGGCTACACCTTC. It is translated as CASSIPGQGYGYTF.

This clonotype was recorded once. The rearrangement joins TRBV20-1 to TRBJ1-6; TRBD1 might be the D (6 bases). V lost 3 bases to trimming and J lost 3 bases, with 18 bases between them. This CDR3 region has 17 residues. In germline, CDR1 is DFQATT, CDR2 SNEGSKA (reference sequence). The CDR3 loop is CSASLVAGVGYNSPLHF. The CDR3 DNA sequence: TGCAGTGCTAGTTTGGTCGCAGGGGTGGGCTATAATTCACCCCTCCACTTT.

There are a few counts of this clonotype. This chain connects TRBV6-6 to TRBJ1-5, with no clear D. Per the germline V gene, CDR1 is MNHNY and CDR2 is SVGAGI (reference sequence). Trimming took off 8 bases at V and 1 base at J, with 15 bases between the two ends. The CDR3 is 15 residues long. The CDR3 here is CASVSDGLSNQPQHF. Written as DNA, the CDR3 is TGTGCCAGCGTAAGCGACGGATTGAGCAATCAGCCCCAGCATTTT.

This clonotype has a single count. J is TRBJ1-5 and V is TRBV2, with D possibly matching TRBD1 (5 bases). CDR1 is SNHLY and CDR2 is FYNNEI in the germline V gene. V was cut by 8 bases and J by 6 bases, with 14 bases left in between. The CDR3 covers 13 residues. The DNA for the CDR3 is TGTGCCAGCGCGGGGATAGGGGTTCAGCCCCAGCATTTT. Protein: CASAGIGVQPQHF. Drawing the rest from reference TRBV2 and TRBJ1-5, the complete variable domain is EPEVTQTPSHQVTQMGQEVILRCVPISNHLYFYWYRQILGQKVEFLVSFYNNEISEKSEIFDDQFSVERPDGSNFTLKIRSTKLEDSAMYFCASAGIGVQPQHFGDGTRLSIL.

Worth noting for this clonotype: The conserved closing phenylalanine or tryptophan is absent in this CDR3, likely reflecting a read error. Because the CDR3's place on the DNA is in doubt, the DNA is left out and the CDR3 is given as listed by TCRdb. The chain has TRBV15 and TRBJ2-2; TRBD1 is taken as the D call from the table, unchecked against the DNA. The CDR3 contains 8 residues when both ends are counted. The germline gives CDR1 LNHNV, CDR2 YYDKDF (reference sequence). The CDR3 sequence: CATSTLQG.

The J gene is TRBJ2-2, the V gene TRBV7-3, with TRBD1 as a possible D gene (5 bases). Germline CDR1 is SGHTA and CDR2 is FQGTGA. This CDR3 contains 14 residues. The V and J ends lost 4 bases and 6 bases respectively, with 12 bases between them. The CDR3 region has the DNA TGTGCCAGCAGCTCTACCTTCAGGGCCGGGGAGCTGTTTTTT. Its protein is CASSSTFRAGELFF.

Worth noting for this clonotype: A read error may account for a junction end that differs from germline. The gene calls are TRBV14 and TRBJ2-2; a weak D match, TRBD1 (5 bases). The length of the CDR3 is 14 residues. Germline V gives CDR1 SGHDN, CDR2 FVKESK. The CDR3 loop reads CASSQHRNTEELFF. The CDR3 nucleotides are TGTGCCAGCAGCCAACACAGGAACACCGAGGAGCTGTTTTTT.

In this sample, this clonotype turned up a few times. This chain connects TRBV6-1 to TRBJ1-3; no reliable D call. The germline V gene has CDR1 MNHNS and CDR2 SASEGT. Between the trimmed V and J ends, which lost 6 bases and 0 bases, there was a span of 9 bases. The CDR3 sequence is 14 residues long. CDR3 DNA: TGTGCCAGCAGCCCACTTGACTCTGGAAACACCATATATTTT. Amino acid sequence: CASSPLDSGNTIYF.